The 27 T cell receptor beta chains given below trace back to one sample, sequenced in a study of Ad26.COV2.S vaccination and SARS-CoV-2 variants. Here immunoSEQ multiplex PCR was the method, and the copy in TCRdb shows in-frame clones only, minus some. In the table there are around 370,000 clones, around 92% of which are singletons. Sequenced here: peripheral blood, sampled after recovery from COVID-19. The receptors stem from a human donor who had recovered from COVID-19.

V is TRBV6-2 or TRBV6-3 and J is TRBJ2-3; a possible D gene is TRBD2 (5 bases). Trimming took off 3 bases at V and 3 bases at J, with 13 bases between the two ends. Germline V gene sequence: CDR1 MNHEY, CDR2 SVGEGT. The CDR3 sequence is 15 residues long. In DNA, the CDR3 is TGTGCCAGCAGTTATTTTGGACGGACTACAGATACGCAGTATTTT. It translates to CASSYFGRTTDTQYF.

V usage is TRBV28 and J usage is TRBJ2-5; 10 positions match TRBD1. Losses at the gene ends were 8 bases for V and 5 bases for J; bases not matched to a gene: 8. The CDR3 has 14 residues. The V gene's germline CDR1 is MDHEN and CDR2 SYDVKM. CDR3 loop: CASRDRGRFETQYF. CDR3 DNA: TGTGCCAGCCGGGACAGGGGACGGTTTGAGACCCAGTACTTC. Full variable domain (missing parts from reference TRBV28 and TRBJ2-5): DVKVTQSSRYLVKRTGEKVFLECVQDMDHENMFWYRQDPGLGLRLIYFSYDVKMKEKGDIPEGYSVSREKKERFSLILESASTNQTSMYLCASRDRGRFETQYFGPGTRLLVL.

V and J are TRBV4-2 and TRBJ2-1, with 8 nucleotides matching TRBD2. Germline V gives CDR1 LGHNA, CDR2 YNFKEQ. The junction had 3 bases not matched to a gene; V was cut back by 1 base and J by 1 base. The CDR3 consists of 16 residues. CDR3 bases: TGTGCCAGCAGCCAAGCGGCTAGCGGGTCCTACAATGAGCAGTTCTTC. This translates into CASSQAASGSYNEQFF.

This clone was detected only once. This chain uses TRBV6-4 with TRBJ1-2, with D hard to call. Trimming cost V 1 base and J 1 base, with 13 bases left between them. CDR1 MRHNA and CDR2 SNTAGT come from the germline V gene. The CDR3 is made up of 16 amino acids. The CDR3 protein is CASSDFPPRGNYGYTF. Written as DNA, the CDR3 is TGTGCCAGCAGTGACTTCCCACCCCGGGGTAACTATGGCTACACCTTC.

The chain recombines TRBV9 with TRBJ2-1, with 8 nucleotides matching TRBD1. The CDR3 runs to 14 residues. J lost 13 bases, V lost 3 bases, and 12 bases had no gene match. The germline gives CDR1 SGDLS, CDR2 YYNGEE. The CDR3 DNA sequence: TGTGCCAGCAGCGCCGGGTCCGCCGGACAGGGTCAGTTCTTC. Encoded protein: CASSAGSAGQGQFF.

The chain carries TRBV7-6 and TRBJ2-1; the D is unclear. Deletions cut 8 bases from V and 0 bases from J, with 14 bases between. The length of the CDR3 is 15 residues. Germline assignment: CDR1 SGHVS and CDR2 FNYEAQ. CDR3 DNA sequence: TGTGCCAGCGCCGACCACAAGAGCTCCTACAATGAGCAGTTCTTC. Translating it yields CASADHKSSYNEQFF.

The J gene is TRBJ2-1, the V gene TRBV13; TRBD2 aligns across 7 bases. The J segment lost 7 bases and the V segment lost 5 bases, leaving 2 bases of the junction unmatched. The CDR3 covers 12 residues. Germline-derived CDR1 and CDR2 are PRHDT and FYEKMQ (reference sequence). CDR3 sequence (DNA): TGTGCCAGCAGCCGGGGACTAAATGAGCAGTTCTTC. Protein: CASSRGLNEQFF.

In DNA, the CDR3 is TGTGCCAGCAGCGTAGACAGGGCCGGGGAGCTGTTTTTT. Protein product: CASSVDRAGELFF. The rearrangement uses TRBV9 and TRBJ2-2; a weak D match, TRBD1 (6 bases). The CDR3 runs to 13 residues. Trimming shortened V by 0 bases and J by 6 bases, and 6 bases separated the two germline ends. Germline CDR1 SGDLS, CDR2 YYNGEE.

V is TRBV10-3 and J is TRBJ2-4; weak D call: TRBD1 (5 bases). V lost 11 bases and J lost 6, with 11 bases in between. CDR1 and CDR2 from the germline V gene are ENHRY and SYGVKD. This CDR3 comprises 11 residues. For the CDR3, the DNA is TGTGCCTCGACAGATGGAAACATTCAGTACTTC. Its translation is CASTDGNIQYF.

The CDR3 sequence is CASSPPRGGLTEAFF. The CDR3 region has the DNA TGTGCCAGCAGCCCACCCCGAGGAGGACTCACTGAAGCTTTCTTT. The V gene is TRBV3-1 (or the pseudogene TRBV3-2), the J gene TRBJ1-1; D remains ambiguous. Trimming took off 4 bases at V and 4 bases at J, with 16 bases between the two ends. The CDR3 is 15 amino acids. Germline values: CDR1 LGHDT, CDR2 YNNKEL (reference sequence).

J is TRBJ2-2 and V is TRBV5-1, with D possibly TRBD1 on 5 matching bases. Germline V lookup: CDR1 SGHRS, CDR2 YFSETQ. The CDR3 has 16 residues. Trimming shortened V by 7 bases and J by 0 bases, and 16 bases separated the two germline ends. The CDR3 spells CASSTTLTANTGELFF. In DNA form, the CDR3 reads TGCGCCAGCTCTACTACCTTGACAGCGAACACCGGGGAGCTGTTTTTT. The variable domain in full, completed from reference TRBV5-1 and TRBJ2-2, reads KAGVTQTPRYLIKTRGQQVTLSCSPISGHRSVSWYQQTPGQGLQFLFEYFSETQRNKGNFPGRFSGRQFSNSRSEMNVSTLELGDSALYLCASSTTLTANTGELFFGEGSRLTVL.

The CDR3 loop is CASSLTGTYHGYTF. The CDR3 coding sequence is TGTGCCAGCAGTCTGACAGGCACCTACCATGGCTACACCTTC. The V call is TRBV5-6, the J call TRBJ1-2; TRBD1 might be the D (6 bases). The length of the CDR3 is 14 residues. Germline CDR1 reads SGHDT; CDR2 reads YYEEEE. Trimming stripped 5 bases from V and 6 bases from J, with 17 bases between.

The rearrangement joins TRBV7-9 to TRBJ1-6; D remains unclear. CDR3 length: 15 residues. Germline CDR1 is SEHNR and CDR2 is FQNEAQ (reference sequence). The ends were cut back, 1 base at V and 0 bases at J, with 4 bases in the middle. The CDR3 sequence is CASSLESSYNSPLHF. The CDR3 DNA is TGTGCCAGCAGCTTAGAGAGCTCCTATAATTCACCCCTCCACTTT.

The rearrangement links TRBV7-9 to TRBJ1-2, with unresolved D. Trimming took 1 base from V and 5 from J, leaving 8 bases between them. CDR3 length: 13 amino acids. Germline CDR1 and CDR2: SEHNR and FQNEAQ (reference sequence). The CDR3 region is CASSLVGDYGYTF. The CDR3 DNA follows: TGTGCCAGCAGCTTAGTAGGAGATTATGGCTACACCTTC. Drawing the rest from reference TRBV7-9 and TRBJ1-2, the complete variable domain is DTGVSQNPRHKITKRGQNVTFRCDPISEHNRLYWYRQTLGQGPEFLTYFQNEAQLEKSRLLSDRFSAERPKGSFSTLEIQRTEQGDSAMYLCASSLVGDYGYTFGSGTRLTVV.

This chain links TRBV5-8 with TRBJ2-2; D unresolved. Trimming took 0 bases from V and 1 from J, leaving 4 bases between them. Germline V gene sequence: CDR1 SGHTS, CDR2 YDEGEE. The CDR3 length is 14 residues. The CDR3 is CASSLELNTGELFF. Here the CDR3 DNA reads TGTGCCAGCAGCTTGGAACTGAACACCGGGGAGCTGTTTTTT.

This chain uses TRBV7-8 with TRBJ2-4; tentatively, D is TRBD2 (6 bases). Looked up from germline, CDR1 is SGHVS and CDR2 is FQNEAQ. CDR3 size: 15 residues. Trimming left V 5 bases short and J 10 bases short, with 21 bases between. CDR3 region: CASSPLERAEPIQYF. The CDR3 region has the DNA TGTGCCAGCAGCCCCTTAGAGCGGGCGGAACCAATTCAGTACTTC. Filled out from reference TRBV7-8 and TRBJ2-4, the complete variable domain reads GAGVSQSPRYKVAKRGQDVALRCDPISGHVSLFWYQQALGQGPEFLTYFQNEAQLDKSGLPSDRFFAERPEGSVSTLKIQRTQQEDSAVYLCASSPLERAEPIQYFGAGTRLSVL.

The CDR3 loop is CASSPQRGPKRLAKNIQYF. As DNA, the CDR3 is TGTGCCAGCAGCCCCCAGAGGGGACCTAAGCGACTAGCCAAAAACATTCAGTACTTC. V is TRBV7-2 and J is TRBJ2-4; D is tentatively TRBD1 or TRBD2 (5 bases each). Trimming took 5 bases from V and 0 from J, leaving 23 bases between them. This CDR3 has 19 amino acids. The germline gives CDR1 SGHTA, CDR2 FQGNSA. Full variable domain (missing parts from reference TRBV7-2 and TRBJ2-4): GAGVSQSPSNKVTEKGKDVELRCDPISGHTALYWYRQSLGQGLEFLIYFQGNSAPDKSGLPSDRFSAERTGGSVSTLTIQRTQQEDSAVYLCASSPQRGPKRLAKNIQYFGAGTRLSVL.

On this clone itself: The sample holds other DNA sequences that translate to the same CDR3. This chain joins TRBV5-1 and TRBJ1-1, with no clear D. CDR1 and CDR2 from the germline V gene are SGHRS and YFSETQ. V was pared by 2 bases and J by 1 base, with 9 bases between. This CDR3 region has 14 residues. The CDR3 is CASSLSSANTEAFF. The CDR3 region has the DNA TGCGCCAGCAGCTTATCTTCGGCGAACACTGAAGCTTTCTTT.

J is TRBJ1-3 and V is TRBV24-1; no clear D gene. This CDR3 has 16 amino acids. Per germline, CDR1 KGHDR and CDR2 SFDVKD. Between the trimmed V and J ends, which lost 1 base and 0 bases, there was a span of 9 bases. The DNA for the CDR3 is TGTGCCACCAGTGATTTTTCGCTAAGCTCTGGAAACACCATATATTTT. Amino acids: CATSDFSLSSGNTIYF.

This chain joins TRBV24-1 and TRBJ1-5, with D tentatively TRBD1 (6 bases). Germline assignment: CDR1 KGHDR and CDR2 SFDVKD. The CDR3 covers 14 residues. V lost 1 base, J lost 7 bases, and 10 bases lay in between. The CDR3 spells CATSDLTGHQPQHF. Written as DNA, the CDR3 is TGTGCCACCAGTGATTTAACAGGGCACCAGCCCCAGCATTTT.

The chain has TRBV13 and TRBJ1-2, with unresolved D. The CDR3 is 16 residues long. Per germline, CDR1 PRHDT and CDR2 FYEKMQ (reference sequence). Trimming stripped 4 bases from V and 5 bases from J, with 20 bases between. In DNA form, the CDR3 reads TGTGCCAGCAGCTCCATAATGATGCCGGGAGATTATGGCTACACCTTC. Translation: CASSSIMMPGDYGYTF.

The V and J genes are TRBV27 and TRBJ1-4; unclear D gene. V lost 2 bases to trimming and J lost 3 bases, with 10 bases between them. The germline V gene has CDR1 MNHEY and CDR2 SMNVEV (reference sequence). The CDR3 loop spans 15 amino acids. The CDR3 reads CASSLGRLSNEKLFF. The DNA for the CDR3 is TGTGCCAGCAGTTTAGGGAGACTTTCTAATGAAAAACTGTTTTTT.

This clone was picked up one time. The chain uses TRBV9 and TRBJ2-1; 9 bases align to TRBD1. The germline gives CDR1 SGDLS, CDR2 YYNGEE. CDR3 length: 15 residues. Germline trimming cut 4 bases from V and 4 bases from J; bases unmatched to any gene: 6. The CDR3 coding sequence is TGTGCCAGCAGCCCTAGAGGGACAGGGTACAATGAGCAGTTCTTC. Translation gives CASSPRGTGYNEQFF.

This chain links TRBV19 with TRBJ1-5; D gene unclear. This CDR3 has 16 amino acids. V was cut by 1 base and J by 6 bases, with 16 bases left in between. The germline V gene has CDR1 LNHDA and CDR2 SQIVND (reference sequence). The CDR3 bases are TGTGCCAGTAGTATAGGCGGAAGGGCGGGGAGTCAGCCCCAGCATTTT. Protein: CASSIGGRAGSQPQHF.

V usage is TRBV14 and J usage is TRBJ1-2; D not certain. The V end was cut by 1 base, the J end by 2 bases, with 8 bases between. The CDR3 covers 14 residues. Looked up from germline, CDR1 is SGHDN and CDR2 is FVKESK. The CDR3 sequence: CASSQAGPNYGYTF. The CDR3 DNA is TGTGCCAGCAGCCAAGCCGGTCCGAACTATGGCTACACCTTC.

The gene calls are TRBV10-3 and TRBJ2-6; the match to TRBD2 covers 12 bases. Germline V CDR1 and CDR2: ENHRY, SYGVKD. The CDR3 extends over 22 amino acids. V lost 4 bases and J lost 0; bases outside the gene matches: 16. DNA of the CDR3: TGTGCCATCAGTGTCGGGACGACTAGCGGGGGCTCCGTCCTCTCTGGGGCCAACGTCCTGACTTTC. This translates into CAISVGTTSGGSVLSGANVLTF.

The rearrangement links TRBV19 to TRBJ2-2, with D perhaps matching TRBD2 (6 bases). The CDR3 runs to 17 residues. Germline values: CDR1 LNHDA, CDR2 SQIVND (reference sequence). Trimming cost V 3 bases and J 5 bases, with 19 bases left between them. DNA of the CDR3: TGTGCCAGTAGTATGGATGTCTCCTGGAGGGAAACCGGGGAGCTGTTTTTT. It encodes CASSMDVSWRETGELFF.